A single T cell receptor beta chain is shown here with its context. Its antigen is undetermined. Sequencing used immunoSEQ multiplex PCR; TCRdb keeps in-frame clones, though not all of them. Of 950,000 to 1,100,000 clones listed, 78% are singletons. This sample is part of a study of shared clonotypes between healthy human individuals. Germline lookup yields CDR1 SEHNR and CDR2 FQNEAQ (reference sequence). Deletions cut 5 bases from V and 0 bases from J, with 10 bases between. This CDR3 comprises 15 residues. Broader study findings: The study's rarefaction showed incomplete sorted-subset sequencing despite large depth.

The rearrangement uses TRBV7-9 and TRBJ2-2; a weak D match, TRBD2 (5 bases). The source is a man between 18 and 29 years old in good health. Some clones in this sample may be carry-over from other donors' samples. The sequencing input was memory CD4+ T cells from PBMCs. Subset specified: CD45RA-negative fraction. CDR3 in amino acids: CASSPDSANTGELFF. In nucleotides, the CDR3 is TGTGCCAGCAGCCCGGACTCGGCGAACACCGGGGAGCTGTTTTTT. The entire variable domain, with the rest obtained from reference TRBV7-9 and TRBJ2-2, is as follows: DTGVSQNPRHKITKRGQNVTFRCDPISEHNRLYWYRQTLGQGPEFLTYFQNEAQLEKSRLLSDRFSAERPKGSFSTLEIQRTEQGDSAMYLCASSPDSANTGELFFGEGSRLTVL.